The 21 T cell receptor beta chains presented below share a single source sample, sequenced in a study of blood T cell repertoires in COVID-19. The data were produced by immunoSEQ multiplex PCR, yet TCRdb's version contains in-frame clones alone and is incomplete. The profile covers under 550,000 clones, with 80% to 90% appearing a single time and roughly 0.78% taken by the ten largest. Sample: peripheral blood. Every receptor here comes from a man younger than 30 with COVID-19, enrolled during active disease.

This chain links TRBV5-5 with TRBJ1-5; tentatively, D is TRBD1 (6 bases). CDR3 length: 13 amino acids. V dropped 2 bases and J dropped 7 bases, with 10 bases sitting between them. The germline gives CDR1 SGHKS, CDR2 YYEKEE (reference sequence). The CDR3 DNA reads TGTGCCAGCAGCTTCGACAGGTACCAGCCCCAGCATTTT. It codes for CASSFDRYQPQHF.

This chain uses TRBV7-9 with TRBJ2-3, with D perhaps matching TRBD1 (6 bases). V was cut by 6 bases and J by 2 bases, with 15 bases left in between. The CDR3 is 15 amino acids. Germline V gives CDR1 SEHNR, CDR2 FQNEAQ (reference sequence). The CDR3 protein is CASSSDGTNTDTQYF. In nucleotides, the CDR3 is TGTGCCAGCAGTTCGGACGGGACAAACACAGATACGCAGTATTTT.

This rearrangement joins TRBV11-1 to TRBJ2-3; 8 bases map to TRBD1. The CDR3 is made up of 16 amino acids. Trimming at V came to 3 bases and at J to 7 bases, leaving 12 bases not matched to a gene. Germline-derived CDR1 and CDR2 are SGHAT and FQDESV (reference sequence). The CDR3 bases are TGTGCCAGCAGCTTGACAGGGGTTGGTAATGGGAATACGCAGTATTTT. Protein product: CASSLTGVGNGNTQYF.

The table lists this clone with a count of one. The chain uses TRBV12-3 or TRBV12-4 and TRBJ1-1, with no clear D. V shed 3 bases and J shed 4 bases, with 9 bases lying between them. The CDR3 has 13 residues. CDR3 in amino acids: CASSFARGTEAFF. The CDR3 nucleotides are TGTGCCAGCAGTTTCGCTCGGGGCACTGAAGCTTTCTTT.

The V gene is TRBV18, the J gene TRBJ1-1; D is unclear. This CDR3 has 13 residues. Between the trimmed V and J ends, which lost 6 bases and 3 bases, there was a span of 11 bases. Germline loops: CDR1 KGHSH, CDR2 LQKENI. CDR3: CASSSGDDTEAFF. CDR3 DNA: TGTGCCAGCTCCTCCGGGGATGACACTGAAGCTTTCTTT.

The rearrangement uses TRBV7-9 and TRBJ2-3; 8 bases are shared with TRBD2. Germline V gene lookup returns CDR1 SEHNR and CDR2 FQNEAQ (reference sequence). V lost 5 bases, J lost 7 bases, and 23 bases stayed unmatched. CDR3 length: 19 residues. The CDR3 nucleotides are TGTGCCAGCAGCCCTTCCATCATTCCCCGGGGGGGTTGGATGAATACGCAGTATTTT. It encodes CASSPSIIPRGGWMNTQYF.

The V call is TRBV2, the J call TRBJ2-7, with a weak D call TRBD1 (6 bases). V lost 4 bases to trimming and J lost 1 base, with 11 bases between them. CDR1 and CDR2 from the germline V gene are SNHLY and FYNNEI. CDR3 size: 14 residues. CDR3 coding DNA: TGTGCCAGCAGTGTAGAGACAGGTTCCTACGAGCAGTACTTC. This translates into CASSVETGSYEQYF.

CDR3 nucleotides: TGTGCCAGCAGTCCGGGGACAGGGGCCAACAATGAGCAGTTCTTC. Its protein product is CASSPGTGANNEQFF. V and J are TRBV6-5 and TRBJ2-1; the match to TRBD1 covers 10 bases. CDR1 is MNHEY, CDR2 SVGAGI, per germline. The CDR3 sequence is 15 residues long. The V and J ends lost 5 bases and 5 bases, in that order; junction bases with no gene match: 6.

V gene TRBV28 combines with J gene TRBJ2-3; 9 positions agree with TRBD1. V lost 6 bases, J lost 5 bases, and 3 bases stayed unmatched. The CDR3 covers 13 residues. Germline V gene data show CDR1 as MDHEN and CDR2 as SYDVKM. In DNA, the CDR3 is TGTGCCAGCAGAAGACAGGGGGTAGATACGCAGTATTTT. This translates into CASRRQGVDTQYF.

This chain connects TRBV29-1 to TRBJ1-1; D ambiguous. Germline V gene data show CDR1 as SQVTM and CDR2 as ANQGSEA. The CDR3 spans 12 residues. With 8 bases removed from V and 3 bases from J, the gap between germline ends came to 13 bases. The CDR3 is CSHTAVDTEAFF. The CDR3 DNA reads as TGCAGCCACACCGCGGTGGACACTGAAGCTTTCTTT. The complete variable domain, with remaining parts taken from reference TRBV29-1 and TRBJ1-1, reads SAVISQKPSRDICQRGTSLTIQCQVDSQVTMMFWYRQQPGQSLTLIATANQGSEATYESGFVIDKFPISRPNLTFSTLTVSNMSPEDSSIYLCSHTAVDTEAFFGQGTRLTVV.

The count of this clone is one. This rearrangement joins TRBV3-1 (or the pseudogene TRBV3-2) to TRBJ2-7; weak D call: TRBD2 (6 bases). Germline V gene lookup returns CDR1 LGHDT and CDR2 YNNKEL (reference sequence). Trimming took 0 bases from V and 9 from J, leaving 15 bases between them. The CDR3 loop spans 14 amino acids. This CDR3 reads CASSQDPAGQGQYF. Written as DNA, the CDR3 is TGTGCCAGCAGCCAAGATCCAGCGGGCCAGGGGCAGTACTTC.

In regard to this clone: The junction shows a germline mismatch at one end, possibly a read error. The chain has TRBV5-6 and TRBJ2-1; perhaps TRBD1 as D (6 bases). The CDR3 has 14 residues. In germline, CDR1 is SGHDT, CDR2 YYEEEE. The chain's CDR3 is CTSIVKGAYNEQFF. CDR3 DNA: TGTACCAGCATCGTGAAGGGGGCCTACAATGAGCAGTTCTTC.

The V call is TRBV5-1, the J call TRBJ1-1, with D unresolved. CDR1 and CDR2 from the germline V gene are SGHRS and YFSETQ. The V end was cut by 1 base, the J end by 1 base, with 8 bases between. The CDR3 extends over 14 amino acids. The CDR3 bases are TGCGCCAGCAGCTTGCTAGCGGAGAACACTGAAGCTTTCTTT. This translates into CASSLLAENTEAFF.

This rearrangement joins TRBV5-1 to TRBJ2-7, with D perhaps matching TRBD1 (6 bases). The V end lost 1 base, the J end lost 4 bases, and 12 bases lay between the germline ends. CDR1 is SGHRS, CDR2 YFSETQ, per germline. The CDR3 contains 14 residues. The CDR3 DNA sequence: TGCGCCAGCAGCTTGACAGGGTCCCTTTACGAGCAGTACTTC. As protein: CASSLTGSLYEQYF.

V and J are TRBV15 and TRBJ2-7; 9 bases map to TRBD2. The CDR3 is 15 amino acids. After removal of 2 bases from V and 2 bases from J, the junction contained 4 bases not matched to a gene. Germline CDR1 reads LNHNV; CDR2 reads YYDKDF (reference sequence). DNA for the CDR3: TGTGCCACCAGCAGAAGACTAGCGGACACCTACGAGCAGTACTTC. It yields the protein CATSRRLADTYEQYF.

A word on this clone: At one of its ends the junction is not consistent with the germline gene, which may arise from a read error. V and J are TRBV10-3 and TRBJ1-2, with TRBD1 matching over 7 bases. This CDR3 region has 15 residues. The V gene's germline CDR1 is ENHRY and CDR2 SYGVKD. Written as DNA, the CDR3 is TGTGCCATCTCTATTTTGACCGGGACAGAGCCTTTACTTCTCTTC. Amino acid sequence: CAISILTGTEPLLLF.

The chain carries TRBV21-1 and TRBJ2-2; the table's D gene call, TRBD2, was not cross checked with the DNA. TRBV21-1 is reported as a pseudogene. This CDR3 has 12 residues. The CDR3 DNA sequence: TGTGCCAGCGTGGAGGGGACCGGGGAGCTGTTTTTT. Its protein is CASVEGTGELFF.

This chain joins TRBV5-4 and TRBJ1-6; 7 positions match TRBD1. This CDR3 is built from 16 residues. J lost 9 bases, V lost 2 bases, and 11 bases had no gene match. Per germline, CDR1 SGHNT and CDR2 YYREEE (reference sequence). CDR3 DNA: TGTGCCAGCAGCTTCACCGCTATAGCAGGGGGTTCACCCCTCCACTTT. Translated, it gives CASSFTAIAGGSPLHF.

This clone was recorded a few times. The chain joins TRBV12-5 to TRBJ1-1; D ambiguous. V dropped 10 bases and J dropped 5 bases, with 20 bases sitting between them. The germline gives CDR1 LGHNT, CDR2 FRNRAP. The CDR3 spans 14 residues. The CDR3 DNA is TGTGCTACGAAACCCAGTGGCTCGGGGACTGAAGCTTTCTTT. The encoded protein is CATKPSGSGTEAFF. The complete variable domain, with remaining parts taken from reference TRBV12-5 and TRBJ1-1, reads DARVTQTPRHKVTEMGQEVTMRCQPILGHNTVFWYRQTMMQGLELLAYFRNRAPLDDSGMPKDRFSAEMPDATLATLKIQPSEPRDSAVYFCATKPSGSGTEAFFGQGTRLTVV.

The V gene is TRBV6-1, the J gene TRBJ2-5; 7 bases fit TRBD2. J was trimmed by 5 bases and V by 0 bases; bases with no gene match: 3. This CDR3 is 14 amino acids long. CDR1 and CDR2 from the germline V gene are MNHNS and SASEGT. CDR3 loop: CASSEAMREETQYF. The CDR3 DNA reads TGTGCCAGCAGTGAAGCGATGCGGGAGGAGACCCAGTACTTC.

The chain recombines TRBV6-6 with TRBJ2-1, with TRBD2 matching 8 bases. This CDR3 contains 13 residues. Germline values: CDR1 MNHNY, CDR2 SVGAGI (reference sequence). The V gene end was trimmed by 7 bases and the J gene end by 8 bases; junction bases not matched to a gene: 7. CDR3 nucleotides: TGTGCCAGCAAGGTGGCGGGGGGCGATGAGCAGTTCTTC. Encoded protein: CASKVAGGDEQFF.